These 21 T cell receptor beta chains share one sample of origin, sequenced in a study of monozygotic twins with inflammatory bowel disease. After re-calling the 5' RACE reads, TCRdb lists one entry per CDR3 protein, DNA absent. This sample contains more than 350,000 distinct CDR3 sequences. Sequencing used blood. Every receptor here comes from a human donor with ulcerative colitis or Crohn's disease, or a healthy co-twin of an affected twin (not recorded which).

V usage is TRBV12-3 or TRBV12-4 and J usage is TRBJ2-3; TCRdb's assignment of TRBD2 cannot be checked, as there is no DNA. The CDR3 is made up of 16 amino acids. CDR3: CASSPQASGATDTQYF.

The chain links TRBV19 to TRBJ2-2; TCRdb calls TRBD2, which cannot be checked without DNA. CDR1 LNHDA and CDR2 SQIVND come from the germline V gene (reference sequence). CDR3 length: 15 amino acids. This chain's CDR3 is CASGLAGKVTGELFF.

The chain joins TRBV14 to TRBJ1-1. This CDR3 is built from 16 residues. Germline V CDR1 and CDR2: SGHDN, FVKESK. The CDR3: CASSQGGSGRGTEAFF.

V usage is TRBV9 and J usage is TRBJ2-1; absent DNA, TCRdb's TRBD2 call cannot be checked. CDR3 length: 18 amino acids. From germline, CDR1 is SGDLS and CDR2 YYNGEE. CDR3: CASSLGTSGGISYNEQFF.

The CDR3 sequence: CASSLGSGAGTDTQYF. V and J are TRBV7-2 and TRBJ2-3. Per germline, CDR1 SGHTA and CDR2 FQGNSA. The CDR3 consists of 16 residues.

The CDR3 reads CATSPTGATDTQYF. The chain couples TRBV24-1 to TRBJ2-3; TCRdb reports TRBD1, a call that lacks DNA to check it against. Germline CDR1 reads KGHDR; CDR2 reads SFDVKD. The CDR3 consists of 14 residues.

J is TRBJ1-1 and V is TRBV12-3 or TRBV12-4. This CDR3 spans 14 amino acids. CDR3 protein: CASSLARENTEAFF.

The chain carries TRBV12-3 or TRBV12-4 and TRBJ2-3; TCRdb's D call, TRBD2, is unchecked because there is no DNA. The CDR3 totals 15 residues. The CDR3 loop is CASSPGLAGWNTQYF.

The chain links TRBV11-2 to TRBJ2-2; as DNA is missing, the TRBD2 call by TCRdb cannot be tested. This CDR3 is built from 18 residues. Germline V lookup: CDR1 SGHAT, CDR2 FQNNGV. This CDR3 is CASSLGSLAGPVSGELFF. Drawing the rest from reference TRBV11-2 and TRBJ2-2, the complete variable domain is EAGVAQSPRYKIIEKRQSVAFWCNPISGHATLYWYQQILGQGPKLLIQFQNNGVVDDSQLPKDRFSAERLKGVDSTLKIQPAKLEDSAVYLCASSLGSLAGPVSGELFFGEGSRLTVL.

The CDR3: CASSTAGTSYNEQFF. The gene calls are TRBV27 and TRBJ2-1; TCRdb names TRBD2, which stays unverified in the absence of DNA. Germline CDR1 MNHEY, CDR2 SMNVEV (reference sequence). The CDR3 consists of 15 residues.

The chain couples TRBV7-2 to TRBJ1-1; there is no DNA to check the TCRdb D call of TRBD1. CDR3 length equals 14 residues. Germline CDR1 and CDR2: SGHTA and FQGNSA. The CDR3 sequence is CASSLQGLNTEAFF. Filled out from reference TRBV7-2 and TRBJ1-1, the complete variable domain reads GAGVSQSPSNKVTEKGKDVELRCDPISGHTALYWYRQSLGQGLEFLIYFQGNSAPDKSGLPSDRFSAERTGGSVSTLTIQRTQQEDSAVYLCASSLQGLNTEAFFGQGTRLTVV.

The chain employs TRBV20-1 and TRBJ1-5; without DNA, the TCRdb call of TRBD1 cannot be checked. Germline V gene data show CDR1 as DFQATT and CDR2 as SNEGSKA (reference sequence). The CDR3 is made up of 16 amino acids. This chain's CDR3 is CSATKDSGRSNQPQHF.

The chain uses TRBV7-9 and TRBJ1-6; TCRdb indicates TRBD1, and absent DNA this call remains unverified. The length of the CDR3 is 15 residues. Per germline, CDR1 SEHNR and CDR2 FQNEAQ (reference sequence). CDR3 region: CDSSLTQGSNSPLHF.

The CDR3 sequence is CASAREDQPQHF. The chain has TRBV7-9 and TRBJ1-5. Per the germline V gene, CDR1 is SEHNR and CDR2 is FQNEAQ (reference sequence). CDR3 size: 12 residues.

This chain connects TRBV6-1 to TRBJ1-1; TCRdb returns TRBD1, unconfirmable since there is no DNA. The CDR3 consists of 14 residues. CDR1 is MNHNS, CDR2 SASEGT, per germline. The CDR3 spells CASSRTGGHTEAFF.

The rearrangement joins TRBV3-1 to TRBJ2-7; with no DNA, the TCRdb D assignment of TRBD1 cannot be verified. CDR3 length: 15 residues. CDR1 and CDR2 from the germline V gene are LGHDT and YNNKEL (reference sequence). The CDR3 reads CASRGGGQGRYEQYF.

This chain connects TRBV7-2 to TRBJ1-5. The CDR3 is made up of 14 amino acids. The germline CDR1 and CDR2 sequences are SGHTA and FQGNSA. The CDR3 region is CASSLTSVAQPQHF.

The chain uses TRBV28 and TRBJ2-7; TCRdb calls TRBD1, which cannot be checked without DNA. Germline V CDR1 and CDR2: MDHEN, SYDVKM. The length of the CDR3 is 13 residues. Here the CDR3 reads CASRRDSPYEQYF. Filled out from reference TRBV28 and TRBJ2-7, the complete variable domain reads DVKVTQSSRYLVKRTGEKVFLECVQDMDHENMFWYRQDPGLGLRLIYFSYDVKMKEKGDIPEGYSVSREKKERFSLILESASTNQTSMYLCASRRDSPYEQYFGPGTRLTVT.

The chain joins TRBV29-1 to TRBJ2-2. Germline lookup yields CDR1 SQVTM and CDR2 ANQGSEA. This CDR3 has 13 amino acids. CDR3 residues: CSVVDGITGELFF.

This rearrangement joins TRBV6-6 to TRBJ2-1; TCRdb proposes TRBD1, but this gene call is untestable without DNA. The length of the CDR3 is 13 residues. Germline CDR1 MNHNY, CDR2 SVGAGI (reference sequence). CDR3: CASRFGTGGEQFF.

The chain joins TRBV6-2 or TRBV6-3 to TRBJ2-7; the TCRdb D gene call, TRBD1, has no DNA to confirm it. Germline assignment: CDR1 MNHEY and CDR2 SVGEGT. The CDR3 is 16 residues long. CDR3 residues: CASSYYSGTGGNEQYF.